This T cell receptor (beta chain) emerged from a study of cytomegalovirus exposure and HLA in healthy donors. Across the study: HLA-typed donors contributed 80 million to 85 million unique TCRs, which were held in an early data release.

CDR3 length equals 15 residues. The ends lost 8 bases at V and 1 base at J; junction bases unmatched: 5. Germline V gene sequence: CDR1 LNHDA, CDR2 SQIVND (reference sequence). 13 Jbeta primers and 60 Vbeta primers were used for the PCR. The table came from immunoSEQ multiplex PCR; TCRdb's copy has only in-frame clones and leaves some out. The table lists some 250,000 clones, approximately 81% of them singletons, with roughly 7.4% in the top ten. Notes on this clone: Its antigen remains unknown.

Overall study findings and caveats: Previously analyzed data showed that most TCR beta V segments were productive at a frequency of about 87% or about 30%.

As for the donors, each was a healthy bone marrow donor. This receptor was obtained from a woman aged 55-70 years in good health and CMV-seropositive. This chain uses TRBV19 with TRBJ2-4, with 10 bases matching TRBD1. The specimen sequenced was PBMCs. CDR3 DNA: TGTGCCAGTCGCGGACAGGGGGATGCCAAAAACATTCAGTACTTC. Protein product: CASRGQGDAKNIQYF. Together with reference TRBV19 and TRBJ2-4, the CDR3 gives the full variable domain: DGGITQSPKYLFRKEGQNVTLSCEQNLNHDAMYWYRQDPGQGLRLIYYSQIVNDFQKGDIAEGYSVSREKKESFPLTVTSAQKNPTAFYLCASRGQGDAKNIQYFGAGTRLSVL.